A single sample gave rise to the 28 T cell receptor beta chains below, sequenced in a study of regulatory T cells in long-lasting Graves disease. HTBI primers from iRepertoire and Arm-PCR of CDR3 regions yielded the TCR beta libraries. TCRdb re-called the multiplex PCR reads through MiXCR, storing one row per CDR3 protein. The table lists some 560,000 distinct CDR3 sequences, 16% of them singletons. Indicated time point: newly diagnosed GD, antithyroid drugs for less than 3 months. The TCR library used RNA extracted from PBMCs. These data also featured in a second study, about T cells in Graves' hyperthyroidism and ophthalmopathy.

The sample in question was peripheral blood mononuclear cells (PBMCs), obtained at new diagnosis, from a patient treated with antithyroid drugs. The receptors derive from a woman aged 35-65 years with Graves disease.

The V and J genes are TRBV18 and TRBJ1-1; the D is unclear. The V and J ends lost 3 bases and 1 base respectively, with 18 bases between them. The CDR3 length is 17 residues. Per the germline V gene, CDR1 is KGHSH and CDR2 is LQKENI. In DNA, the CDR3 is TGTGCCAGCTCACCGAACATCCTCGGGCGGGGGAACACTGAAGCTTTCTTT. Residues: CASSPNILGRGNTEAFF.

Remarks on this clonotype: A single base separates this from a much larger clone, so it may be a read error. This chain connects TRBV4-1 to TRBJ2-7; D possibly matches TRBD1 or TRBD2 (5 bases each). CDR3 length: 16 amino acids. Trimming took off 0 bases at V and 2 bases at J, with 14 bases between the two ends. Germline V gene sequence: CDR1 MGHRA, CDR2 YSYEKL. CDR3 loop: CASSQEGPKPTYEQYF. Here the CDR3 DNA reads TGCGCCAGCAGCCAAGAGGGACCTAAACCCACCTACGAGCAGTACTTC.

This clonotype has a count of ten or more. The chain recombines TRBV6-1 with TRBJ1-5; possibly TRBD1 for D (5 bases). This CDR3 has 15 amino acids. V was shortened by 6 bases and J by 5 bases, with 17 bases between the two germline ends. Looked up from germline, CDR1 is MNHNS and CDR2 is SASEGT. The DNA of the CDR3 is TGTGCCAGCAGGACCGGAACGGGGCGCTATCAGCCCCAGCATTTT. Protein sequence: CASRTGTGRYQPQHF.

This clonotype turned up a few times. The chain recombines TRBV5-1 with TRBJ2-2, with D perhaps TRBD2 (6 bases). This CDR3 region has 15 residues. Germline CDR1 SGHRS, CDR2 YFSETQ. Trimming cost V 3 bases and J 1 base, with 10 bases left between them. The CDR3 sequence: CASSWDWGNTGELFF. DNA of the CDR3: TGCGCCAGCAGCTGGGACTGGGGGAACACCGGGGAGCTGTTTTTT. Together with reference TRBV5-1 and TRBJ2-2, the CDR3 gives the full variable domain: KAGVTQTPRYLIKTRGQQVTLSCSPISGHRSVSWYQQTPGQGLQFLFEYFSETQRNKGNFPGRFSGRQFSNSRSEMNVSTLELGDSALYLCASSWDWGNTGELFFGEGSRLTVL.

The CDR3 sequence: CAALPWPIQHF. CDR3 nucleotide sequence: TGTGCCGCCCTACCGTGGCCGATCCAGCATTTT. The rearrangement links TRBV28 to TRBJ1-5; D is undetermined. CDR1 and CDR2 from the germline V gene are MDHEN and SYDVKM. The CDR3 is made up of 11 amino acids. V was trimmed by 11 bases and J by 12 bases, leaving 17 bases between them. The entire variable domain, with the rest obtained from reference TRBV28 and TRBJ1-5, is as follows: DVKVTQSSRYLVKRTGEKVFLECVQDMDHENMFWYRQDPGLGLRLIYFSYDVKMKEKGDIPEGYSVSREKKERFSLILESASTNQTSMYLCAALPWPIQHFGDGTRLSIL.

The V call is TRBV20-1, the J call TRBJ2-7; TRBD2 matches at 12 bases. CDR1 is DFQATT, CDR2 SNEGSKA, per germline (reference sequence). Trimming took 3 bases from V and 5 from J; bases not matched to a gene: 8. The CDR3 is 15 residues long. The CDR3, as DNA: TGCAGTGCTAGGGCTCTAGCGGGAGGGCCGGACGAGCAGTACTTC. This gives the protein CSARALAGGPDEQYF.

In its sample, this clonotype was seen a few times. This rearrangement joins TRBV5-1 to TRBJ1-6; D is unresolved. The CDR3 totals 15 residues. The V end lost 5 bases, the J end lost 10 bases, and 19 bases lay between the germline ends. Per the germline V gene, CDR1 is SGHRS and CDR2 is YFSETQ. The CDR3 here is CASSDGFGVSSPLHF. The DNA for the CDR3 is TGCGCCAGCAGTGACGGGTTTGGCGTGAGCTCACCCCTCCACTTT.

The table lists this clonotype with many counts. V is TRBV12-3 or TRBV12-4 and J is TRBJ2-7; D remains unclear. The CDR3 totals 13 residues. The V gene lost 8 bases and the J gene lost 4 bases, with 15 bases spanning the gap. CDR3 DNA sequence: TGTGCCAGCGGGAAGGCCTCGAGGTACGAGCAGTACTTC. Protein: CASGKASRYEQYF.

This clonotype was detected ten times or more. The V and J genes are TRBV6-1 and TRBJ2-3; D is unclear. The V and J ends lost 6 bases and 2 bases respectively, with 12 bases between them. CDR3 length: 14 residues. Germline loops: CDR1 MNHNS, CDR2 SASEGT. The chain's CDR3 is CASRLQILTDTQYF. The DNA for the CDR3 is TGTGCCAGCAGATTACAGATACTCACAGATACGCAGTATTTT.

This clonotype was observed a few times. V and J are TRBV10-3 and TRBJ1-1; 7 positions match TRBD1. The CDR3 runs 15 residues. The germline V gene has CDR1 ENHRY and CDR2 SYGVKD. Losses at the gene ends were 2 bases for V and 4 bases for J; bases not matched to a gene: 7. For the CDR3, the DNA is TGTGCCATCAGTGAGATCGCACAGGGGAGCACTGAAGCTTTCTTT. This gives the protein CAISEIAQGSTEAFF.

The gene calls are TRBV19 and TRBJ2-6; D may be TRBD1 (5 bases). V dropped 6 bases and J dropped 0 bases, with 9 bases sitting between them. The CDR3 covers 15 residues. Germline V gene data show CDR1 as LNHDA and CDR2 as SQIVND (reference sequence). Here the CDR3 DNA reads TGTGCCAGTAGCCAGGGCAACTCTGGGGCCAACGTCCTGACTTTC. It translates to CASSQGNSGANVLTF.

This clonotype has at least ten counts. This rearrangement joins TRBV5-1 to TRBJ1-1, with D unclear. Germline assignment: CDR1 SGHRS and CDR2 YFSETQ. V was pared by 0 bases and J by 4 bases, with 13 bases between. This CDR3 comprises 15 residues. Written as DNA, the CDR3 is TGCGCCAGCAGCTTGGCGGCCAGGTATGGCACTGAAGCTTTCTTT. This encodes CASSLAARYGTEAFF.

Worth noting for this clonotype: This is likely an artifact of a read error, given a far larger clone one base away. This rearrangement joins TRBV28 to TRBJ1-2; possibly TRBD1 for D (5 bases). Germline loops: CDR1 MDHEN, CDR2 SYDVKM. This CDR3 comprises 13 residues. V was trimmed by 6 bases and J by 3 bases, leaving 11 bases between them. DNA of the CDR3: TGTGCCAGCAGAGACGGGGCCGACTATGGCTACACCTTC. It encodes CASRDGADYGYTF.

This rearrangement joins TRBV12-3 or TRBV12-4 to TRBJ2-1, with D possibly being TRBD1 or TRBD2 (6 bases each). Trimming shortened V by 5 bases and J by 2 bases, and 16 bases separated the two germline ends. The CDR3 loop spans 16 amino acids. The CDR3 protein is CASSAGTRGTYNEQFF. CDR3 in DNA: TGTGCCAGCAGTGCGGGGACACGCGGGACCTACAATGAGCAGTTCTTC.

This chain links TRBV5-1 with TRBJ2-1; the match to TRBD1 covers 7 bases. In germline, CDR1 is SGHRS, CDR2 YFSETQ. Trimming took 4 bases from V and 2 from J; bases not matched to a gene: 6. The CDR3 has 15 residues. The CDR3 DNA reads TGCGCCAGCAGCCCCCGGGACAGTACCTACAATGAGCAGTTCTTC. Translation: CASSPRDSTYNEQFF.

Many counts were recorded for this clonotype. This chain uses TRBV12-3 or TRBV12-4 with TRBJ2-7; 9 nucleotides agree with TRBD1. This CDR3 is 18 amino acids long. V lost 5 bases and J lost 3; bases outside the gene matches: 17. The CDR3 nucleotides are TGTGCCAGCAGTCAGACCGGGACAGGGAGAAAACTAGTCTACGAGCAGTACTTC. It codes for CASSQTGTGRKLVYEQYF.

The CDR3 region is CASSLVGGPDSPLHF. The CDR3 DNA sequence: TGCGCCAGCAGCTTGGTGGGGGGGCCGGATTCACCCCTCCACTTT. The V gene is TRBV5-1, the J gene TRBJ1-6; D is perhaps TRBD1 (6 bases). Looked up from germline, CDR1 is SGHRS and CDR2 is YFSETQ. The CDR3 is made up of 15 amino acids. V was pared by 0 bases and J by 8 bases, with 12 bases between.

This clonotype was counted a few times. The rearrangement joins TRBV29-1 to TRBJ2-7; tentatively, D is TRBD2 (5 bases). The germline V gene has CDR1 SQVTM and CDR2 ANQGSEA. CDR3 length equals 11 residues. Trimming removed 1 base from V and 5 bases from J, with 6 bases in between. The CDR3 loop reads CSVEAGNEQYF. Here the CDR3 DNA reads TGCAGCGTTGAAGCGGGGAACGAGCAGTACTTC.

This clonotype was seen many times. The rearrangement joins TRBV11-2 to TRBJ2-5, with 8 positions matching TRBD1. The CDR3 contains 13 residues. Germline assignment: CDR1 SGHAT and CDR2 FQNNGV. The ends lost 7 bases at V and 4 bases at J; junction bases unmatched: 5. CDR3 coding DNA: TGTGCCAGCACACAGGGGGAATTAGAGACCCAGTACTTC. Protein: CASTQGELETQYF.

In regard to this clonotype: A much larger clone lies one base from this, so it may be a read error. The chain is built from TRBV3-1 and TRBJ2-5, with D perhaps being TRBD1 or TRBD2 (6 bases each). Trimming shortened V by 10 bases and J by 7 bases, and 28 bases separated the two germline ends. Germline values: CDR1 LGHDT, CDR2 YNNKEL (reference sequence). The CDR3 is 16 residues long. The CDR3 sequence is CATEVLRGTGGGTQYF. The CDR3 nucleotides read TGTGCCACCGAGGTTCTAAGGGGGACTGGTGGAGGGACCCAGTACTTC.

This clonotype was detected a few times. The chain is built from TRBV9 and TRBJ1-4; D is undetermined. V shed 3 bases and J shed 4 bases, with 10 bases lying between them. Germline CDR1 SGDLS, CDR2 YYNGEE. The CDR3 extends over 14 amino acids. The CDR3 here is CASSGGGVNEKLFF. Here the CDR3 DNA reads TGTGCCAGCAGCGGGGGAGGAGTTAATGAAAAACTGTTTTTT.

V and J are TRBV20-1 and TRBJ1-1; D not resolved. Trimming removed 3 bases at V and 1 base at J, with 12 bases between. This CDR3 is 14 amino acids long. Germline V gives CDR1 DFQATT, CDR2 SNEGSKA (reference sequence). The CDR3 DNA is TGCAGTGCTAGGCCCACTATAGCGAACACTGAAGCTTTCTTT. Translating it yields CSARPTIANTEAFF.

Many counts were recorded for this clonotype. The chain combines TRBV4-1 with TRBJ1-1, with TRBD1 matching over 7 bases. V shed 0 bases, J shed 6 bases, and the junction held 1 base outside the gene matches. The CDR3 has 13 residues. Germline V gene data show CDR1 as MGHRA and CDR2 as YSYEKL. In DNA, the CDR3 is TGCGCCAGCAGCCAAGAGGGGACAGCTGAAGCTTTCTTT. Protein: CASSQEGTAEAFF.

This clonotype was detected only a few times. This sequence joins TRBV24-1 and TRBJ1-5; 7 bases fit TRBD1. Germline CDR1 reads KGHDR; CDR2 reads SFDVKD. The CDR3 sequence is 15 residues long. V gave up 2 bases and J gave up 5 bases; unmatched junction bases: 5. The DNA of the CDR3 is TGTGCCACCAGTGATTCAAGACAGGGTGATCAGCCCCAGCATTTT. Translated, it gives CATSDSRQGDQPQHF.

A few counts support this clonotype. This chain links TRBV11-2 with TRBJ2-7; TRBD2 might be the D (6 bases). CDR1 is SGHAT, CDR2 FQNNGV, per germline. The CDR3 is 16 amino acids. Trimming took off 3 bases at V and 2 bases at J, with 17 bases between the two ends. DNA for the CDR3: TGTGCCAGCAGCTTGAGGAGGGGTGAAGTGGCCTACGAGCAGTACTTC. It translates to CASSLRRGEVAYEQYF.

In its sample, this clonotype was seen many times. The J gene is TRBJ1-5, the V gene TRBV7-8; 12 bases are a match to TRBD1. The germline V gene has CDR1 SGHVS and CDR2 FQNEAQ. CDR3 length: 17 residues. J was trimmed by 7 bases and V by 2 bases; bases with no gene match: 9. The CDR3 DNA sequence: TGTGCCAGCAGCTTAAGCTCCGGGACAGGGGGCAGACAGCCCCAGCATTTT. Its protein is CASSLSSGTGGRQPQHF.

Many counts were recorded for this clonotype. The J gene is TRBJ2-5, the V gene TRBV3-1, with TRBD2 identical over 11 bases. The V gene end was trimmed by 3 bases and the J gene end by 3 bases; junction bases not matched to a gene: 9. There are 17 residues in the CDR3. From germline, CDR1 is LGHDT and CDR2 YNNKEL (reference sequence). The DNA for the CDR3 is TGTGCCAGCAGCCAGGACTCCGGGACTAGCGGAAAAGAGACCCAGTACTTC. This gives the protein CASSQDSGTSGKETQYF.

This clonotype was seen a handful of times. The rearrangement uses TRBV7-9 and TRBJ2-5, with D hard to call. CDR3 length: 14 amino acids. V lost 5 bases and J lost 3, with 13 bases in between. Per germline, CDR1 SEHNR and CDR2 FQNEAQ (reference sequence). The CDR3 coding sequence is TGTGCCAGCAGCCCCTTATCAGGCAAAGAGACCCAGTACTTC. It yields the protein CASSPLSGKETQYF.